This TCR beta chain was profiled in a study of blood T cell repertoires in COVID-19. Turning to the study itself: The cDNA or gDNA used as material had been derived from T cells, B-cell-depleted T cells, or PBMCs.

The CDR3 contains 13 residues. The ends were cut back, 3 bases at V and 4 bases at J, with 7 bases in the middle. Germline-derived CDR1 and CDR2 are LNHNV and YYDKDF (reference sequence). Per the study methods: The authors estimated nucleated cell counts from reference gene primer amplification. The protocol was immunoSEQ multiplex PCR, while the TCRdb copy is restricted to in-frame clones and leaves out a portion. D and trimming were read from the DNA, whereas the V and J calls and clone size are those reported in that table. The sample holds approximately 120,000 clones, approximately 81% seen once.

The clonotype comes from a man aged 55 to 70 with acute or convalescent COVID-19. The rearrangement joins TRBV15 to TRBJ1-5; tentative D call: TRBD1 (5 bases). Input material: peripheral blood. DNA for the CDR3: TGTGCCACCAGCAGGACAGAAAATCAGCCCCAGCATTTT. Protein product: CATSRTENQPQHF.